This T cell receptor beta chain was sequenced for a study of CD8 T cells in Susac syndrome. Study overall: When blood was drawn, patients with Susac syndrome were on intravenous immunoglobulin alone, on corticosteroids, or therapy-naive.

The CDR3 length is 12 residues. J lost 5 bases, V lost 8 bases, and 2 bases had no gene match. The germline V gene has CDR1 LGHNA and CDR2 YNFKEQ. The authors carried out high-throughput sequencing of TCR beta. They applied it to CD8+ and CD4+ T cells obtained from blood. RNA, at roughly 0.5 to 1 ug, was reverse transcribed with random hexamers. From the immunoSEQ multiplex PCR reads, TCRdb called clonotypes with MiXCR, one entry per CDR3 protein. Of about 140,000 distinct CDR3 sequences in the sample, roughly 95% were seen once. The sample taken for sequencing was CD4+ T cells from PBMCs. This receptor was obtained from a human donor with Susac syndrome. This chain uses TRBV4-2 with TRBJ2-1; TRBD2 matches at 8 bases. The chain's CDR3 is CASRGGDNEQFF. The CDR3 nucleotides are TGTGCCAGCCGGGGGGGTGACAATGAGCAGTTCTTC.